The clone carrying this TCR beta chain was found once. Its antigen is currently unknown. The CDR3 length is 13 residues. CDR1 and CDR2 (germline): MNHEY, SVGAGI. V lost 7 bases to trimming and J lost 11 bases, with 20 bases between them. Second-dose recipients at about 4 or about 12 weeks were treated as one pooled group. TCRdb's copy holds only in-frame clones and misses some; the assay was immunoSEQ multiplex PCR. The sample has 33,000 or so clones, roughly 90% seen once. These data are taken from a study of T cell responses to AZD1222 COVID-19 vaccine. The study, taken as a whole, reports: Reports indicate that nearly half of spike-specific TCRs are directed at unmutated variant regions. There were mostly white British donors and more females than males, and clonal diversity was possibly underestimated. Repertoires were sampled only after the peak T cell response.

Sequences were derived from peripheral blood, sampled 28 days after the second AZD1222 dose. This TCR derives from an adult who received the AZD1222 COVID-19 vaccine. The gene calls are TRBV6-5 and TRBJ1-1; the D gene is possibly TRBD1 (5 bases). DNA of the CDR3: TGTGCCAGCACAAATACGGGAGGGAAGGGGGCTTTCTTT. Translated: CASTNTGGKGAFF.